This T cell receptor beta chain was profiled in a study of neurological immune-mediated disorders. TCRdb passed the 5' RACE reads through MiXCR, listing each CDR3 protein once. In the table there are 50,000 to 70,000 distinct CDR3 sequences, 3% to 4% of which are singletons. This clonotype was seen repeatedly, ten times or more. Germline lookup yields CDR1 LGHDT and CDR2 YNNKEL (reference sequence). The CDR3 is 13 residues long. Trimming stripped 2 bases from V and 10 bases from J, with 12 bases between. The specimen was PBMCs. This sequence originates from a man aged 35-49 years with multiple sclerosis. The chain carries TRBV3-1 and TRBJ2-1; no firm D call. The CDR3, as DNA: TGTGCCAGCAGCCAACTAGACGGTCGGGAGCAGTTCTTC. This encodes CASSQLDGREQFF.